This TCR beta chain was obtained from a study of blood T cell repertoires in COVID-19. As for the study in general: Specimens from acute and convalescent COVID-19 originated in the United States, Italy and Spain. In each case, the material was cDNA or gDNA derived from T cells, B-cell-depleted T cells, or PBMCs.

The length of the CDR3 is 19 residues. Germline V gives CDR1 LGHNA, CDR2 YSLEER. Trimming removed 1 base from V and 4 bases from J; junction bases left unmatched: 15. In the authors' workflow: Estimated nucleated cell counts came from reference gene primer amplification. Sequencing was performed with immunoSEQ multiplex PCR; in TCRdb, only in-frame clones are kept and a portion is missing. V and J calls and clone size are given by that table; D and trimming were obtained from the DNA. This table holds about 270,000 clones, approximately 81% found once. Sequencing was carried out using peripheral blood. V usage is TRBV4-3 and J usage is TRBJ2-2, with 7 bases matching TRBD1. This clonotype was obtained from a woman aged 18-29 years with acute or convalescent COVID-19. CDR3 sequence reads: CASSQAWGTAGATTGELFF. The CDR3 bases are TGCGCCAGCAGCCAAGCGTGGGGGACAGCCGGAGCGACCACCGGGGAGCTGTTTTTT.